This TCR beta chain was obtained from a study of neurological immune-mediated disorders. V lost 3 bases and J lost 0, with 11 bases in between. This CDR3 comprises 16 residues. Germline assignment: CDR1 KGHSH and CDR2 LQKENI. This clonotype was observed a few times. The unsorted libraries originated from 2 million PBMCs that had been stored at -80 C. Synthesis of cDNA used 5'RACE (with 10-nucleotide random UMIs). A single record per CDR3 protein comes from TCRdb applying MiXCR to the 5' RACE reads. The table records about 50,000 distinct CDR3 sequences, 10% of them present only once. The source of this sequence is a woman in her thirties or forties with HTLV-1-associated myelopathy (HAM/TSP). The chain uses TRBV18 and TRBJ2-2; D is ambiguous. Specimen: PBMCs. CDR3 amino acids: CASSPALLTNTGELFF. In DNA form, the CDR3 reads TGTGCCAGCTCACCCGCCCTTTTGACGAACACCGGGGAGCTGTTTTTT.